In its sample, the clone carrying this T cell receptor beta chain was seen a few times. Its specificity is not known. This specimen belongs to a study of cytomegalovirus exposure and HLA in healthy donors. Trimming shortened V by 4 bases and J by 0 bases, and 10 bases separated the two germline ends. CDR3 length: 14 amino acids. The germline V gene encodes CDR1 SEHNR and CDR2 FQNEAQ (reference sequence). General study findings and limits: Association of a missense DCLRE1C variant with TCR beta V- and J-gene trimming was reported in a later analysis. Indistinguishable V segments such as TRBV6-2 and TRBV6-3 were excluded.

The PCR had 60 Vbeta and 13 Jbeta primers. Only in-frame clones appear in the TCRdb table, and some are missing; sequencing was by immunoSEQ multiplex PCR. The sample has around 110,000 clones, less than 85% seen once; the top ten hold about 14%. This receptor was taken from a middle-aged woman in good health and CMV-seropositive. Material for sequencing was PBMCs. J is TRBJ2-7 and V is TRBV7-9, with a possible D match to TRBD1 (6 bases). The DNA of the CDR3 is TGTGCCAGCAGCTCTACAGGGAGCTCCTACGAGCAGTACTTC. Translated, it gives CASSSTGSSYEQYF.